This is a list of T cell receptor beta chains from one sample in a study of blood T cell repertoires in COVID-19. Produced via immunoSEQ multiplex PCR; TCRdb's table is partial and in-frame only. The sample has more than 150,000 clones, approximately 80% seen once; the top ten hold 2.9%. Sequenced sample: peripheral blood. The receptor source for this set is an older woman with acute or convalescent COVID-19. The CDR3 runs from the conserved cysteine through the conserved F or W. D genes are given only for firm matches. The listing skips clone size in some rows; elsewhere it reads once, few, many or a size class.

cdr3_aa: CASSRQGGGGYTF
cdr3_nt: TGTGCCAGCAGCCGACAGGGCGGAGGGGGCTACACCTTC
d_call: TRBD1
clone_size: few
v_call: TRBV6-5
j_call: TRBJ1-2

cdr3_aa: CASSSGLVYNEQFF
cdr3_nt: TGTGCCAGCAGTAGCGGACTAGTCTACAATGAGCAGTTCTTC
d_call: TRBD2
clone_size: -
v_call: TRBV6-2/TRBV6-3
j_call: TRBJ2-1

cdr3_aa: CASSLGQGSEKLFF
cdr3_nt: TGTGCCAGCAGCCTAGGACAGGGGTCTGAAAAACTGTTTTTT
d_call: TRBD1
clone_size: -
v_call: TRBV9
j_call: TRBJ1-4

cdr3_aa: CASSQSSDTQYF
cdr3_nt: TGTGCCAGCAGCCAATCCTCGGATACGCAGTATTTT
d_call: -
clone_size: -
v_call: TRBV14
j_call: TRBJ2-3

cdr3_aa: CASTRDRDSPLHF
cdr3_nt: TGTGCCAGCACCCGGGACAGGGATTCACCCCTCCACTTT
d_call: TRBD1
clone_size: -
v_call: TRBV28
j_call: TRBJ1-6

cdr3_aa: CASSQVVSPNTEAFF
cdr3_nt: TGCGCCAGCAGCCAAGTCGTCAGTCCGAACACTGAAGCTTTCTTT
d_call: -
clone_size: few
v_call: TRBV4-3
j_call: TRBJ1-1

cdr3_aa: CASHEATGGARLAFF
cdr3_nt: TGTGCCAGCCATGAGGCGACAGGGGGCGCCCGTTTAGCTTTCTTT
d_call: TRBD1
clone_size: -
v_call: TRBV28
j_call: TRBJ1-1

cdr3_aa: CASSKKEPTDTQYF
cdr3_nt: TGTGCCAGCAGCAAGAAGGAGCCGACAGATACGCAGTATTTT
d_call: -
clone_size: many
v_call: TRBV21-1
j_call: TRBJ2-3

cdr3_aa: CASSLDGTGNPRQETQYF
cdr3_nt: TGTGCCAGCAGTTTAGATGGGACAGGGAACCCACGCCAAGAGACCCAGTACTTC
d_call: TRBD1
clone_size: -
v_call: TRBV28
j_call: TRBJ2-5

cdr3_aa: CASSQTGLANYGYTF
cdr3_nt: TGTGCCAGCAGCCAAACAGGGCTCGCTAACTATGGCTACACCTTC
d_call: -
clone_size: few
v_call: TRBV14
j_call: TRBJ1-2

cdr3_aa: CATSAGNNEQFF
cdr3_nt: TGTGCCACCAGCGCGGGTAACAATGAGCAGTTCTTC
d_call: -
clone_size: -
v_call: TRBV24-1
j_call: TRBJ2-1

cdr3_aa: CASSYSHRQGLSYEQYF
cdr3_nt: TGTGCCAGCAGTTACTCCCACCGCCAGGGCCTCTCCTACGAGCAGTACTTC
d_call: -
clone_size: -
v_call: TRBV6-2/TRBV6-3
j_call: TRBJ2-7

cdr3_aa: CASSSLGTANEKLFF
cdr3_nt: TGCGCCAGCAGCTCCCTGGGGACAGCTAATGAAAAACTGTTTTTT
d_call: TRBD1
clone_size: once
v_call: TRBV5-1
j_call: TRBJ1-4

cdr3_aa: CASRWGQENSPLHF
cdr3_nt: TGCGCCAGCAGGTGGGGGCAGGAGAATTCACCCCTCCACTTT
d_call: -
clone_size: -
v_call: TRBV4-1
j_call: TRBJ1-6

cdr3_aa: CASSRDNLEQYF
cdr3_nt: TGTGCCAGCAGCAGGGACAACCTGGAGCAGTACTTC
d_call: -
clone_size: -
v_call: TRBV9
j_call: TRBJ2-7

cdr3_aa: CASSSSTPGQGIPLHF
cdr3_nt: TGTGCCAGCAGCTCGTCTACCCCGGGACAGGGGATACCCCTCCACTTT
d_call: TRBD1
clone_size: -
v_call: TRBV5-4
j_call: TRBJ1-6

cdr3_aa: CSVYLQGVSYGYTF
cdr3_nt: TGCAGCGTGTACCTACAGGGGGTAAGCTATGGCTACACCTTC
d_call: TRBD1
clone_size: few
v_call: TRBV29-1
j_call: TRBJ1-2

cdr3_aa: CASSLGTGKRDEQFF
cdr3_nt: TGTGCCAGCAGCTTGGGGACAGGGAAGCGGGATGAGCAGTTCTTC
d_call: TRBD1
clone_size: -
v_call: TRBV5-8
j_call: TRBJ2-1

cdr3_aa: CASLTGGGGSGELFF
cdr3_nt: TGTGCCAGCTTGACAGGGGGTGGAGGGTCCGGGGAGCTGTTTTTT
d_call: TRBD1
clone_size: -
v_call: TRBV28
j_call: TRBJ2-2

cdr3_aa: CASSEVQGAGQPQHF
cdr3_nt: TGTGCCAGCAGTGAAGTGCAGGGGGCAGGTCAGCCCCAGCATTTT
d_call: TRBD1
clone_size: -
v_call: TRBV2
j_call: TRBJ1-5

cdr3_aa: CASSQVVRAYEQYF
cdr3_nt: TGTGCCAGCAGCCAAGTGGTCAGGGCATACGAGCAGTACTTC
d_call: -
clone_size: -
v_call: TRBV4-2
j_call: TRBJ2-7

cdr3_aa: CASSLVSEKLFF
cdr3_nt: TGTGCCAGCAGCTTAGTCAGTGAAAAACTGTTTTTT
d_call: -
clone_size: -
v_call: TRBV7-9
j_call: TRBJ1-4

cdr3_aa: CASMAPGAAGGKLFF
cdr3_nt: TGTGCCAGCATGGCCCCTGGAGCGGCCGGAGGAAAACTGTTTTTT
d_call: -
clone_size: -
v_call: TRBV3-1/TRBV3-2
j_call: TRBJ1-4

cdr3_aa: CASSRGPGELFF
cdr3_nt: TGTGCCAGCAGCAGGGGGCCTGGGGAGCTGTTTTTT
d_call: TRBD1
clone_size: -
v_call: TRBV27
j_call: TRBJ2-2

cdr3_aa: CATRGGPSETQYF
cdr3_nt: TGTGCCACCCGGGGGGGGCCGTCAGAGACCCAGTACTTC
d_call: TRBD2
clone_size: once
v_call: TRBV24-1
j_call: TRBJ2-5

cdr3_aa: CASRDRGPQPQHF
cdr3_nt: TGTGCCAGCAGAGACAGGGGCCCTCAGCCCCAGCATTTT
d_call: TRBD1
clone_size: -
v_call: TRBV6-5
j_call: TRBJ1-5